The 32 T cell receptor beta chains below were found in one sample sequenced in a study of kidney transplant recipient with SARS-CoV-2 infection. Via MiXCR, TCRdb re-called the reads, giving one row per CDR3 protein. The sample holds fewer than 250,000 distinct CDR3 sequences, about 28% seen once. This specimen consisted of a blood sample, obtained at baseline and around day 110 from a kidney transplant recipient. The receptors come from a male patient between 25 and 39 years old who had COVID-19 and was a kidney transplant recipient. The graft donor may have contributed some T cells.

As for this clonotype: This clone may be a read error of a much larger clone one base away. A read error is likely, as this CDR3 ends without the conserved phenylalanine or tryptophan. V and J are TRBV3-1 and TRBJ1-2; D is uncertain. V was shortened by 5 bases and J by 4 bases, with 23 bases between the two germline ends. The CDR3 extends over 17 amino acids. Germline-derived CDR1 and CDR2 are LGHDT and YNNKEL (reference sequence). The CDR3 sequence is CASSCLFTLRKTYGYTS. The CDR3 DNA is TGTGCCAGCAGCTGTCTGTTCACCCTTCGAAAGACCTATGGCTACACCTCC.

Points on this clonotype: A much larger clone differs by one base, so this may be a read error. The V and J genes are TRBV12-3 or TRBV12-4 and TRBJ1-2, with D uncertain. The CDR3 is 10 amino acids. The CDR3 loop is CTSSLSGYTF. CDR3 DNA sequence: TGTACCAGCAGTTTGTCTGGCTACACCTTC.

In its sample, this clonotype was seen many times. The V gene is TRBV19, the J gene TRBJ2-3; D is perhaps TRBD2 (5 bases). Trimming pared 5 bases from V and 4 bases from J, leaving 16 bases between. The CDR3 sequence is 15 residues long. Germline V lookup: CDR1 LNHDA, CDR2 SQIVND (reference sequence). CDR3 amino acids: CASSGSAGGSDTQYF. CDR3 sequence (DNA): TGTGCCAGTAGTGGTAGTGCGGGCGGGTCAGATACGCAGTATTTT.

This clonotype has at least ten counts. This chain joins TRBV9 and TRBJ1-3, with D possibly matching TRBD1 (6 bases). V shed 4 bases and J shed 0 bases, with 11 bases lying between them. The CDR3 loop spans 15 amino acids. The V gene's germline CDR1 is SGDLS and CDR2 YYNGEE. The DNA of the CDR3 is TGTGCCAGCAGCCCAGGACAGCACTCTGGAAACACCATATATTTT. Translated, it gives CASSPGQHSGNTIYF.

Notes on this clonotype: A much larger clone is a single base away; this may be a read error. The CDR3 nucleotides are TGTGCCAGCAGCGAAAATCATCACGAGGGAAAGACCTATGGCTACACCTTC. Encoded protein: CASSENHHEGKTYGYTF. The chain combines TRBV7-1 with TRBJ1-2; D uncertain. TRBV7-1 is given ORF status, its function remaining uncertain. The CDR3 is 17 residues long. Trimming shortened V by 5 bases and J by 4 bases, and 23 bases separated the two germline ends.

The genes are TRBV2 and TRBJ2-5; no reliable D call. Between the trimmed V and J ends, which lost 8 bases and 5 bases, there was a span of 12 bases. The CDR3 runs 12 residues. The V gene's germline CDR1 is SNHLY and CDR2 FYNNEI. The CDR3 DNA reads TGTGCCAGCGGGTATGTTGGCGAGACCCAGTACTTC. Its protein product is CASGYVGETQYF. The entire variable domain, with the rest obtained from reference TRBV2 and TRBJ2-5, is as follows: EPEVTQTPSHQVTQMGQEVILRCVPISNHLYFYWYRQILGQKVEFLVSFYNNEISEKSEIFDDQFSVERPDGSNFTLKIRSTKLEDSAMYFCASGYVGETQYFGPGTRLLVL.

This chain uses TRBV20-1 with TRBJ2-1; a weak D match, TRBD1 (6 bases). V lost 7 bases to trimming and J lost 9 bases, with 22 bases between them. This CDR3 comprises 14 residues. Germline CDR1 and CDR2: DFQATT and SNEGSKA (reference sequence). The CDR3 is CSVTPGQGRFEQFF. The CDR3 DNA sequence: TGCAGTGTTACTCCGGGACAAGGACGATTTGAGCAGTTCTTC.

The sample holds many counts of this clonotype. The chain joins TRBV7-8 to TRBJ2-7; D may be TRBD1 (6 bases). The CDR3 runs 12 residues. The V and J ends lost 1 base and 7 bases respectively, with 8 bases between them. Germline-derived CDR1 and CDR2 are SGHVS and FQNEAQ. CDR3 nucleotides: TGTGCCAGCAGCTTAGATACAGGGGAGCAGTACTTC. Amino acids: CASSLDTGEQYF.

This clonotype has only one observation. Likely a read error: the CDR3 ends without its conserved phenylalanine or tryptophan. The chain combines TRBV12-5 with TRBJ1-2; a possible D gene is TRBD1 (5 bases). V lost 4 bases to trimming and J lost 4 bases, with 22 bases between them. The CDR3 sequence is 17 residues long. The germline CDR1 and CDR2 sequences are LGHNT and FRNRAP. The CDR3 sequence: CASGCSRLQGKTYGYTL. For the CDR3, the DNA is TGTGCTAGTGGTTGTTCACGTTTGCAGGGAAAGACCTATGGCTACACCTTA.

This clonotype was observed at least ten times. V gene TRBV10-2 combines with J gene TRBJ1-2, with D perhaps matching TRBD1 (5 bases). The CDR3 length is 13 residues. Germline-derived CDR1 and CDR2 are WSHSY and SAAADI. V lost 0 bases and J lost 6, with 8 bases in between. Here the CDR3 reads CASSESGVHGYTF. The CDR3 nucleotides read TGCGCCAGCAGTGAGTCAGGGGTCCATGGCTACACCTTC.

This clonotype showed up just a few times. The chain is built from TRBV2 and TRBJ2-5; 11 nucleotides match TRBD2. The CDR3 runs to 15 residues. With V trimmed by 5 bases and J by 2 bases, 4 bases remained unmatched. CDR1 is SNHLY, CDR2 FYNNEI, per germline. In DNA form, the CDR3 reads TGTGCCAGCAGTAGTAGCGGGAGGGGACAAGAGACCCAGTACTTC. Translating gives CASSSSGRGQETQYF.

This clonotype has a count of ten or more. The V gene is TRBV5-4, the J gene TRBJ2-1; D not resolved. CDR1 and CDR2 (germline): SGHNT, YYREEE (reference sequence). The CDR3 covers 11 residues. The germline V and J ends were trimmed by 0 bases and 9 bases, with 4 bases remaining between them. DNA for the CDR3: TGTGCCAGCAGCTTGGCGGGTGAGCAGTTCTTC. Translating gives CASSLAGEQFF.

Notes on this clonotype: A much larger clone lies one base from this, so it may be a read error. This chain connects TRBV11-1 to TRBJ1-2, with unresolved D. Trimming stripped 5 bases from V and 4 bases from J, with 23 bases between. CDR3 length: 17 amino acids. Germline V gene sequence: CDR1 SGHAT, CDR2 FQDESV (reference sequence). CDR3 amino acids: CASSLNAKAGKTYGYTF. The DNA for the CDR3 is TGTGCCAGCAGCCTGAACGCTAAGGCTGGAAAGACCTATGGCTACACCTTC.

In this sample, this clonotype turned up many times. The rearrangement uses TRBV5-1 and TRBJ1-2; D gene ambiguous. The germline V gene encodes CDR1 SGHRS and CDR2 YFSETQ. The CDR3 totals 16 residues. Trimming took 7 bases from V and 4 from J, leaving 23 bases between them. CDR3 sequence: CASVIQSVRKTYGYTF. The CDR3 DNA reads as TGCGCCAGCGTGATTCAATCGGTTCGAAAGACCTATGGCTACACCTTC.

There are many counts of this clonotype. The gene calls are TRBV19 and TRBJ2-1; 7 nucleotides agree with TRBD1. CDR3 size: 18 residues. V shed 3 bases, J shed 4 bases, and the junction held 15 bases outside the gene matches. Germline loops: CDR1 LNHDA, CDR2 SQIVND (reference sequence). CDR3 DNA: TGTGCCAGTAGTATCCCGTCCTCAGCGACAGGGTTATACAATGAGCAGTTCTTC. It specifies CASSIPSSATGLYNEQFF.

Notes on this clonotype: This clone may be a read error of a much larger clone one base away. The V and J genes are TRBV10-3 and TRBJ2-2; 9 bases map to TRBD1. Germline V CDR1 and CDR2: ENHRY, SYGVKD. The CDR3 has 16 amino acids. CDR3 sequence (DNA): TGTGCCATCGGTGAGGTTGGACAGGGGACTCCCGGGGAGCTGTTTTTT. It translates to CAIGEVGQGTPGELFF.

This clonotype was counted ten times or more. The CDR3 here is CSAVDWLFRKTYGYTF. CDR3 nucleotides: TGCAGTGCTGTTGACTGGCTGTTTCGAAAGACCTATGGCTACACCTTC. V is TRBV20-1 and J is TRBJ1-2; D unresolved. CDR3 length equals 16 residues. Trimming took 5 bases from V and 4 from J, leaving 23 bases between them. Germline V gives CDR1 DFQATT, CDR2 SNEGSKA (reference sequence).

This clonotype was counted many times. This rearrangement joins TRBV21-1 to TRBJ1-5; TRBD1, the table's D call, was not compared with the DNA. TRBV21-1 is reported as a pseudogene. CDR3 length equals 19 residues. CDR3 bases: TGTGCCAGCAGCAAAGCGCTCTCTTGTCTTCCAGGGGATAGGCAGCCCCAGCATTTT. Translating it yields CASSKALSCLPGDRQPQHF.

This clonotype was counted a few times. A much more abundant neighbour one base away suggests this may be a read error. The V gene is TRBV7-6, the J gene TRBJ2-3, with D unclear. Germline V lookup: CDR1 SGHVS, CDR2 FNYEAQ. There are 13 residues in the CDR3. CDR3 in amino acids: CASSLDAADTKYF. The CDR3 bases are TGTGCCAGCAGCTTAGATGCGGCAGATACGAAGTATTTT.

As for this clonotype: A read error may be the cause here, since a much bigger clone is one base away. This chain connects TRBV5-8 to TRBJ1-2, with D unresolved. The germline V gene encodes CDR1 SGHTS and CDR2 YDEGEE. CDR3 length equals 16 residues. The CDR3 DNA is TGTGCCAGCAAAAGTCTTCATCCACGAAAGACCTATGACTACACCTTC. It specifies CASKSLHPRKTYDYTF.

There are many counts of this clonotype. V and J are TRBV6-5 and TRBJ2-3, with 8 bases aligning to TRBD1. V trimming: 6 bases; J trimming: 2 bases; junction bases outside the gene matches: 7. This CDR3 region has 15 residues. Germline CDR1 and CDR2: MNHEY and SVGAGI. The CDR3 coding sequence is TGTGCCAGCAGCAGGGGGCCGCAGTTCACAGATACGCAGTATTTT. Translated: CASSRGPQFTDTQYF.

Turning to this clonotype: A much larger clone sits a single nucleotide away, making a read error possible. The chain uses TRBV3-1 and TRBJ2-3; D unclear. The J call may be incorrect, as the DNA end agrees better with TRBJ2-5. CDR3 length: 17 residues. The germline V gene encodes CDR1 LGHDT and CDR2 YNNKEL (reference sequence). CDR3 DNA: TGTGCCAACAGCGTATTCAGTCCCATTTCTTTCTCTGAGACCCAGTACTTC. It codes for CANSVFSPISFSETQYF.

This clonotype was counted at least ten times. The V and J genes are TRBV7-2 and TRBJ2-3; TRBD1 matches 8 bases. J was trimmed by 4 bases and V by 6 bases; bases with no gene match: 6. Germline V gives CDR1 SGHTA, CDR2 FQGNSA. This CDR3 contains 14 residues. The CDR3 here is CASSSRTGSDTQYF. The CDR3 DNA is TGTGCCAGCAGTTCCCGGACAGGGTCAGATACGCAGTATTTT.

Comments on this clonotype: Just one base apart from a much larger clone, this may be a read error. This sequence joins TRBV11-1 and TRBJ1-2; the D is unclear. Trimming left V 5 bases short and J 4 bases short, with 23 bases between. The germline V gene has CDR1 SGHAT and CDR2 FQDESV (reference sequence). CDR3 size: 17 residues. CDR3 region: CASSRVRKAGKTYGYTF. For the CDR3, the DNA is TGTGCCAGCAGCAGAGTACGTAAGGCTGGAAAGACCTATGGCTACACCTTC.

This clonotype came up many times. V gene TRBV7-6 combines with J gene TRBJ1-2; D is unresolved. The CDR3 spans 17 residues. Germline CDR1 SGHVS, CDR2 FNYEAQ. Between the trimmed V and J ends, which lost 4 bases and 4 bases, there was a span of 22 bases. CDR3 sequence: CASSCLSESRKTYGYTF. As DNA, the CDR3 is TGTGCCAGCAGCTGCTTGAGTGAATCTCGAAAGACCTATGGCTACACCTTC. Looking up the rest from reference TRBV7-6 and TRBJ1-2 gives the full variable domain: GAGVSQSPRYKVTKRGQDVALRCDPISGHVSLYWYRQALGQGPEFLTYFNYEAQQDKSGLPNDRFSAERPEGSISTLTIQRTEQRDSAMYRCASSCLSESRKTYGYTFGSGTRLTVV.

About this clonotype: One base away lies a much larger clone, so this may be a sequencing read error. The chain employs TRBV5-6 and TRBJ2-4; 8 bases agree with TRBD1. Looked up from germline, CDR1 is SGHDT and CDR2 is YYEEEE. The CDR3 is 13 amino acids. The CDR3, as DNA: TGTGCCAGCAGCTGGGGACAGGAAAACATTCAGTGCTTC. This codes for CASSWGQENIQCF.

Turning to this clonotype: A much larger clone differs from this one at a single base, so this may be a read error. The J gene is TRBJ2-7, the V gene TRBV15; 10 bases line up with TRBD2. CDR1 is LNHNV and CDR2 is YYDKDF in the germline V gene (reference sequence). The CDR3 is made up of 17 amino acids. The CDR3 DNA sequence: TGTGCCTCCAGCAGAGATCGTCGCCTAGCGGGAGTAGGGGAGCAGTACTTC. It is translated as CASSRDRRLAGVGEQYF.

This sequence joins TRBV27 and TRBJ2-3; 7 nucleotides align to TRBD1. The V segment lost 5 bases and the J segment 11 bases; nucleotides outside the gene matches: 16. The CDR3 totals 15 residues. Germline CDR1 is MNHEY and CDR2 is SMNVEV (reference sequence). The DNA of the CDR3 is TGTGCCAGCAGTAGGGACAGCCGCGGTCGTTTTCGGCAGTATTTT. Translated, it gives CASSRDSRGRFRQYF.

This clonotype was found many times. V is TRBV4-1 and J is TRBJ1-2; TRBD1 might be the D (5 bases). The V gene lost 7 bases and the J gene lost 4 bases, with 10 bases spanning the gap. This CDR3 has 12 amino acids. Looked up from germline, CDR1 is MGHRA and CDR2 is YSYEKL. For the CDR3, the DNA is TGCGCCAGCACGGGGGGAGTCTATGGCTACACCTTC. This encodes CASTGGVYGYTF.

The table lists this clonotype with many counts. This chain joins TRBV6-1 and TRBJ1-2; D is ambiguous. Germline lookup yields CDR1 MNHNS and CDR2 SASEGT. With 5 bases removed from V and 4 bases from J, the gap between germline ends came to 23 bases. The CDR3 is made up of 17 amino acids. CDR3 nucleotide sequence: TGTGCCAGCAGTCAGCAGCCCTCTATGCGAAAGACCTATGGCTACACCTTC. Translated: CASSQQPSMRKTYGYTF.

This clonotype has a single count. Being one base from a much bigger clone, this may be a read error. Because it lacks the conserved phenylalanine or tryptophan at the end, this CDR3 is likely a read error. The gene calls are TRBV24-1 and TRBJ2-3; D is ambiguous. V lost 4 bases, J lost 3 bases, and 10 bases lay in between. CDR3 length equals 14 residues. Germline values: CDR1 KGHDR, CDR2 SFDVKD. This CDR3 reads CATSDAGLTDTQYL. The CDR3 bases are TGTGCCACCAGTGACGCTGGGCTGACAGATACGCAGTATCTT.

This clonotype occurred many times. CDR3 region: CSARDPLSFDTEAFF. In DNA form, the CDR3 reads TGCAGTGCTAGAGATCCATTGTCCTTTGACACTGAAGCTTTCTTT. The chain combines TRBV20-1 with TRBJ1-1; D is undetermined. V shed 0 bases and J shed 3 bases, with 14 bases lying between them. This CDR3 is built from 15 residues. The germline V gene encodes CDR1 DFQATT and CDR2 SNEGSKA (reference sequence).